Ten or more counts support the clone carrying this T cell receptor beta chain. The target antigen is unknown. The data originate from a study of T cells in Graves' hyperthyroidism and ophthalmopathy. Hyperthyroidism in the patients, aged 18 to 65, was newly diagnosed and under 2 months in duration. Researchers barred patients who had uncontrolled infection, other autoimmune disease, pregnancy or lactation. Thyroid ultrasound, orbital computed tomography, clinical symptoms, and serum thyroxine and TRAb underpinned diagnoses. The CDR3 totals 11 residues. V was shortened by 6 bases and J by 8 bases, with 10 bases between the two germline ends. Looked up from germline, CDR1 is SNHLY and CDR2 is FYNNEI. Study-wide results and limits: The model forecast ophthalmopathy, anticipating it by a median about six months before onset.

It was RNA transcripts that yielded the amplified TCR beta CDR3 regions. The HTBI set primed first-round TCR CDR3 RT-PCR. TCRdb processed the multiplex PCR reads anew with MiXCR; each CDR3 protein has one entry. The table lists about 360,000 distinct CDR3 sequences, about 13% of them singletons. The receptor was isolated from a woman aged 18 to 35 with Graves' hyperthyroidism. The rearrangement joins TRBV2 to TRBJ1-2, with D possibly matching TRBD1 (5 bases). Sequencing was carried out using blood. The CDR3 region has the DNA TGTGCCAGCAGGTCAGGGTTCGGCTACACCTTC. Translated: CASRSGFGYTF.